The 19 T cell receptor beta chains given below trace back to one sample, sequenced in a study of T cells in Graves' hyperthyroidism and ophthalmopathy. The CDR3 regions of TCR beta were amplified from RNA transcripts. First-round RT-PCR targeting the TCR CDR3 was performed with the HTBI primer set. TCRdb analysed the multiplex PCR reads with MiXCR anew, one entry per CDR3 protein. The sample records 300,000 or so distinct CDR3 sequences, approximately 18% being singletons. Sequencing was done on a sample of blood. The receptors here all came from a woman in her fifties or sixties with Graves' hyperthyroidism.

V is TRBV15 and J is TRBJ1-1, with TRBD1 matching 12 bases. CDR1 LNHNV and CDR2 YYDKDF come from the germline V gene (reference sequence). The J segment lost 6 bases and the V segment lost 2 bases, leaving 4 bases of the junction unmatched. CDR3 size: 15 residues. The CDR3: CATSRPGQGAPEAFF. CDR3 coding DNA: TGTGCCACCAGCAGACCGGGACAGGGGGCTCCTGAAGCTTTCTTT. The variable domain in full, with the rest retrieved from reference TRBV15 and TRBJ1-1, is DAMVIQNPRYQVTQFGKPVTLSCSQTLNHNVMYWYQQKSSQAPKLLFHYYDKDFNNEADTPDNFQSRRPNTSFCFLDIRSPGLGDTAMYLCATSRPGQGAPEAFFGQGTRLTVV.

This clonotype has just one count. Given a much more abundant clone one base away, this may be a read error. The CDR3 DNA sequence: TGTGCCTCGGGAGGACTAGCGGGAGCTTACAATGAGCAGTTCTTC. Its translation is CASGGLAGAYNEQFF. V usage is TRBV10-3 and J usage is TRBJ2-1, with 13 bases lining up with TRBD2. The germline CDR1 and CDR2 sequences are ENHRY and SYGVKD. The CDR3 is made up of 15 amino acids. V lost 11 bases and J lost 4; bases outside the gene matches: 8.

This clonotype was observed a few times. The chain combines TRBV7-9 with TRBJ1-2, with D possibly matching TRBD1 (6 bases). The germline CDR1 and CDR2 sequences are SEHNR and FQNEAQ (reference sequence). The CDR3 loop spans 15 amino acids. Trimming cost V 3 bases and J 4 bases, with 15 bases left between them. CDR3 region: CASSLPGHVTYGYTF. DNA for the CDR3: TGTGCCAGCAGCTTGCCGGGACACGTCACCTATGGCTACACCTTC. The complete variable domain, with remaining parts taken from reference TRBV7-9 and TRBJ1-2, reads DTGVSQNPRHKITKRGQNVTFRCDPISEHNRLYWYRQTLGQGPEFLTYFQNEAQLEKSRLLSDRFSAERPKGSFSTLEIQRTEQGDSAMYLCASSLPGHVTYGYTFGSGTRLTVV.

On this clonotype itself: A clone one base away is much larger, so this may be a read error. The V and J genes are TRBV6-2 or TRBV6-3 and TRBJ2-1, with no clear D. Germline CDR1 is MNHEY and CDR2 is SVGEGT. V was cut by 6 bases and J by 10 bases, with 10 bases left in between. This CDR3 has 11 residues. CDR3 bases: TGTGCCAGCAGCATGCGCTACGAGCAGTTCTTC. This translates into CASSMRYEQFF.

This clonotype has at least ten counts. The rearrangement links TRBV30 to TRBJ2-1, with D hard to call. Trimming left V 1 base short and J 4 bases short, with 5 bases between. Germline CDR1 is GTSNPN and CDR2 is SVGIG (reference sequence). CDR3 length equals 12 residues. CDR3 nucleotide sequence: TGTGCCTGGAGTGGCGTATACAATGAGCAGTTCTTC. This codes for CAWSGVYNEQFF.

This clonotype occurred many times. This rearrangement joins TRBV7-3 to TRBJ1-2; 7 bases are a match to TRBD1. There are 13 residues in the CDR3. Germline V gene data show CDR1 as SGHTA and CDR2 as FQGTGA. Unmatched junction bases numbered 8, after V lost 5 bases and J lost 8 bases. The CDR3 nucleotides are TGTGCCAGCAGCCCCGACAGGGACCGGGGCTACACCTTC. This codes for CASSPDRDRGYTF.

This clonotype was counted between two and nine times. The gene calls are TRBV5-1 and TRBJ2-7, with 7 bases lining up with TRBD1. Germline trimming cut 7 bases from V and 0 bases from J; bases unmatched to any gene: 7. The CDR3 totals 14 residues. Germline assignment: CDR1 SGHRS and CDR2 YFSETQ. CDR3 nucleotide sequence: TGCGCCAGCCGGACAGGTTACGACTCCTACGAGCAGTACGTC. Encoded protein: CASRTGYDSYEQYV.

This clonotype has more than one count but fewer than ten. The chain combines TRBV5-1 with TRBJ2-3; 13 bases are shared with TRBD2. CDR1 SGHRS and CDR2 YFSETQ come from the germline V gene. The CDR3 runs 18 residues. Germline trimming cut 0 bases from V and 6 bases from J; bases unmatched to any gene: 10. CDR3 bases: TGCGCCAGCAGCTTGGACATCTCGGGACTAGCGGGGCCCGATACGCAGTATTTT. Translated, it gives CASSLDISGLAGPDTQYF.

This clonotype was counted at least ten times. The gene calls are TRBV28 and TRBJ2-7; no firm D call. CDR1 and CDR2 from the germline V gene are MDHEN and SYDVKM. This CDR3 is 11 amino acids long. Trimming took off 5 bases at V and 2 bases at J, with 4 bases between the two ends. In DNA, the CDR3 is TGTGCCAGCAGTATAACCTACGAGCAGTACTTC. It yields the protein CASSITYEQYF. The full variable domain, completed using reference TRBV28 and TRBJ2-7, is DVKVTQSSRYLVKRTGEKVFLECVQDMDHENMFWYRQDPGLGLRLIYFSYDVKMKEKGDIPEGYSVSREKKERFSLILESASTNQTSMYLCASSITYEQYFGPGTRLTVT.

The CDR3 protein is CSAWTGRTDTQYF. DNA for the CDR3: TGCAGTGCTTGGACAGGGAGAACAGATACGCAGTATTTT. The V and J genes are TRBV20-1 and TRBJ2-3, with 8 nucleotides matching TRBD1. Germline-derived CDR1 and CDR2 are DFQATT and SNEGSKA (reference sequence). V lost 5 bases, J lost 3 bases, and 4 bases stayed unmatched. This CDR3 region has 13 residues.

Regarding this clonotype: The germline gene is not matched at one end of the junction; a read error may be the cause. For the CDR3, the DNA is TGTGCCAGCAGTGGTACAGGACGCTACAAGCAGTACTTC. Amino acid sequence: CASSGTGRYKQYF. The V call is TRBV12-3 or TRBV12-4, the J call TRBJ2-7; D perhaps matches TRBD1 (5 bases). The CDR3 totals 13 residues.

CDR3 loop: CASSQGVLLPYEQYF. The CDR3 DNA is TGTGCCAGCAGCCAGGGGGTCCTTTTACCCTACGAGCAGTACTTC. This chain connects TRBV4-2 to TRBJ2-7; D is tentatively TRBD1 or TRBD2 (5 bases each). Looked up from germline, CDR1 is LGHNA and CDR2 is YNFKEQ. The germline V and J ends were trimmed by 3 bases and 2 bases, with 14 bases remaining between them. CDR3 length: 15 residues.

This clonotype was counted at least ten times. This chain joins TRBV5-1 and TRBJ2-5; D unclear. The V end lost 0 bases, the J end lost 0 bases, and 6 bases lay between the germline ends. This CDR3 spans 14 amino acids. Germline loops: CDR1 SGHRS, CDR2 YFSETQ. CDR3 coding DNA: TGCGCCAGCAGCTTGGGTGACAACCAAGAGACCCAGTACTTC. This translates into CASSLGDNQETQYF.

This clonotype was seen ten or more times. V and J are TRBV20-1 and TRBJ2-5, with 9 bases that match TRBD2. Losses at the gene ends were 3 bases for V and 5 bases for J; bases not matched to a gene: 7. Germline V CDR1 and CDR2: DFQATT, SNEGSKA (reference sequence). There are 14 residues in the CDR3. CDR3 nucleotide sequence: TGCAGTGCTAGGGGTAGACTAGCGGATGAGACCCAGTACTTC. It encodes CSARGRLADETQYF.

This clonotype was picked up many times. The chain has TRBV5-6 and TRBJ2-5; TRBD1 might be the D (6 bases). Germline-derived CDR1 and CDR2 are SGHDT and YYEEEE. V was shortened by 3 bases and J by 5 bases, with 20 bases between the two germline ends. The CDR3 has 16 residues. CDR3 loop: CASSYDETGKGETQYF. The CDR3 nucleotides are TGTGCCAGCAGCTACGATGAAACAGGGAAGGGTGAGACCCAGTACTTC.

This chain's CDR3 is CASRSERRVPYEQYF. CDR3 nucleotides: TGTGCCAGCAGGTCCGAGCGCCGAGTCCCCTACGAGCAGTACTTC. The V gene is TRBV28, the J gene TRBJ2-7; D ambiguous. The V gene's germline CDR1 is MDHEN and CDR2 SYDVKM. The CDR3 runs 15 residues. V dropped 6 bases and J dropped 2 bases, with 17 bases sitting between them.

The CDR3 here is CASSLSGGVTDTQYF. CDR3 bases: TGTGCCAGCAGCTTAAGTGGGGGAGTCACAGATACGCAGTATTTT. This chain connects TRBV7-9 to TRBJ2-3, with D perhaps being TRBD1 or TRBD2 (5 bases each). This CDR3 contains 15 residues. Germline V gene lookup returns CDR1 SEHNR and CDR2 FQNEAQ (reference sequence). Trimming removed 2 bases from V and 2 bases from J, with 11 bases in between.

The rearrangement uses TRBV7-3 and TRBJ1-2; D gene uncertain. This CDR3 is 13 amino acids long. Germline CDR1 and CDR2: SGHTA and FQGTGA. Trimming pared 5 bases from V and 6 bases from J, leaving 13 bases between. In nucleotides, the CDR3 is TGTGCCAGCAGCCCCCGCAGGAGGGATGGCTACACCTTC. Encoded protein: CASSPRRRDGYTF.

This sequence joins TRBV12-3 or TRBV12-4 and TRBJ1-1; D is uncertain. The V gene lost 1 base and the J gene lost 4 bases, with 7 bases spanning the gap. CDR3 length: 13 residues. CDR3 bases: TGTGCCAGCAGTTTAGACCCCCGCACTGAAGCTTTCTTT. Protein sequence: CASSLDPRTEAFF.